The source of this T cell receptor beta chain is a study of cytomegalovirus exposure and HLA in healthy donors (dated by TCRdb to the late 2010s). In terms of the full investigation: An earlier analysis of roughly 570 of the donors reported about 260 Gb of sequence data and 100 million to 120 million unique TCR beta sequences obtained from around 180 million T cells. An early release that covered fewer than 750 HLA-typed donors contained about 300 gigabases of sequencing data and tens of millions of unique TCR sequences. Of the approximately 400 genotyped donors, approximately 83% fell in the genetic ancestry cluster associated with self-reported Caucasian donors. The aim of the study was to test whether cataloging public T cell receptors could identify signatures of past pathogen exposure. The study profiled the T cell repertoires of under 850 subjects by immunosequencing and related them to cytomegalovirus serostatus. Besides the first cohort of 666 subjects, a separate validation cohort made up of over a hundred different subjects was used. High-throughput TCR immunosequencing, statistical association of individual TCRs with disease status, and machine learning were combined to predict cytomegalovirus infection status. A later analysis re-analyzed previously published TCR beta repertoires from 500 to 700 donors and added high-resolution HLA genotyping to study TCR occurrence patterns. In the later analysis, no new phenotypic data were used to find candidate immune exposures; instead, reliance was placed on TCR beta sequences and their occurrence across donors. To decide whether each TCR beta V gene segment behaved as functional or pseudogenic, an earlier analysis of approximately 600 of the donors relied on high-throughput TCR beta sequencing. Alongside the repertoire data, information on donor age, sex, ethnicity and CMV serostatus was compiled. Genome-wide SNP genotypes for about 55% of the roughly 670 donors were used in a later genetic analysis, which treated that subset as a discovery cohort. All discovery cohort repertoires had been generated on a single sequencing platform. HLA typing covered class I and class II loci at four-digit resolution. The number of donors typed differed by locus, with 629-630 for A, B, C, DRB1 and DQB1, roughly 550 for DQA1, 600 to 610 for DPA1, and about 450 for DPB1. Four to six DR-DQ haplotypes were handled as single units for association and clustering, since linkage in the cohort was strong. On average, around 240,000 unique TCR beta nucleotide sequences were sequenced per donor among about 400 genotyped donors of the cohort, with approximately 18% of those sequences being non-productive. The full study reports these points: Immune exposure information for the cohort was limited to CMV serostatus. In both the original and validation cohorts, the classifier was reported to diagnose cytomegalovirus status with high specificity and sensitivity. A later analysis found that HLA-associated TCR beta chains were more clonally expanded and had lower generation probabilities than equally common non-associated chains. Because counts were too low, around 18 rarely observed V segments, including chromosome 9 orphons, were left out of the earlier analysis of 587 of the donors. Presence/absence analyses assumed roughly uniform sequencing depth across donors, an assumption that may not hold. It was suggested by the authors that the approach could potentially be generalized to other disease states and immunological phenotypes. At a false discovery rate of 0.05, a later analysis linked some 17,000 TCR beta sequences to specific HLA alleles. Because HLA typing was missing for some donors at each locus, association tests included only the typed subset. When HLA alleles, especially DR and DQ, strongly co-occurred, attributing TCR associations to individual alleles was difficult. Correlated functional status among segregating V segments might be attributable to linkage disequilibrium, but an unknown experimental factor could not be ruled out. The study listed 164 TCR beta chains as associated with cytomegalovirus. A further reported finding was that TCR beta sequences accurately predicted the HLA-A and HLA-B alleles for most subjects in the first cohort. Some IMGT-functional V segments, including TRBV6-2 and TRBV6-3, could not be distinguished by the 87-base-pair reads and were therefore excluded. According to a later analysis, most CMV-associated TCR beta chains appeared to be HLA-restricted, and the HLA associations seemed to be driven largely by CMV exposure. In vitro tests confirmed that a few of the cytomegalovirus-associated TCR beta chains recognize cytomegalovirus antigens. A cluster of highly shared sequence variants was judged likely to be a technical artifact of the sequencing pipeline. Compared with the approximately 600-donor mean, donors in an Asian-associated ancestry cluster had fewer N-insertions in productive TCRs, according to a later genetic analysis. According to a later analysis, TCR association rates differed among HLA loci, with DRB1 alleles showing the most associated TCRs and HLA-C alleles showing the fewest. A later analysis reported that several top co-occurrence clusters appeared linked to parvovirus B19, influenza, CMV and Epstein-Barr virus. In a later genetic analysis, a missense DCLRE1C variant was associated with V-gene and J-gene trimming of TCR beta chains, and the association was replicated in an independent cohort. This cohort had only TCR beta chains sequenced, and the lack of alpha or paired-chain data limited which features could be detected. In an earlier analysis of approximately 590 of the donors, most TCR beta V segments appeared in productive rearrangements about 90% or about 30% of the time, broadly matching IMGT annotations. Most TCR sequences were observed very rarely across donors, whereas some public TCRs were present in many individuals.

Libraries were made using the immunoSEQ multiplex PCR assay. A mixture of 60 forward primers for TCR Vbeta segments and 13 reverse primers for TCR Jbeta segments was used in the multiplex PCR. The CDR3 region of rearranged TCR beta genes was amplified from genomic DNA by a multiplex PCR assay. The Illumina HiSeq System was used to sequence the amplified TCR beta libraries as 87-base-pair reads. The paper's data handling went like this. A later analysis tallied approximately 87 million unique TCR beta chains across the 600 to 700 repertoires, and approximately 9.9 million of those chains were shared by two or more donors. To remove PCR and sequencing errors, raw reads were error-corrected and collapsed into unique sequences using a nearest-neighbor algorithm that merged closely related sequences. Alignment of CDR3 sequences to IMGT reference sequences was used to assign V, D and J gene segments. For a sequence to be retained, a match of at least six nucleotides was required to both a V gene segment and a J gene segment. Rearrangements were classified as productive when the CDR3 lacked stop codons and remained in frame with V and J, and all other rearrangements were classified as non-productive. Following IMGT convention, CDR3 was defined as the stretch from the second conserved V-encoded cysteine to the conserved J-encoded phenylalanine. The earlier analysis of some 550 of the donors excluded any sequence lacking an unambiguous match to a single V gene segment. An earlier analysis of a few hundred of the donors classified V segments as functional when productive rearrangements were above 56.7% and as segregating when the standard deviation between donors was above 5%. A statistical classification framework was built to diagnose cytomegalovirus status from the catalog of TCR beta chain sequences. V and J gene assignment, in a later analysis, came from comparing TCR nucleotide sequences with IMGT/GENE-DB human TR gene sequences. In a later analysis, CDR3 sequences and most-parsimonious VDJ recombination scenarios were assigned using the TCRdist pipeline. In a later analysis, each TCR beta chain was defined by its CDR3 amino acid sequence together with its V-gene family, and reads without a unique V-gene family were excluded. To address suspected cross-contamination and a sequencing artifact, a later analysis removed several hundred highly shared, low-generation-probability nucleotide sequences. In a later analysis, a clonal expansion index was calculated for each public chain from normalized within-repertoire ranks of inferred template counts. Generation probabilities in a later analysis came from a VDJ recombination model fitted to out-of-frame rearrangements, and those results were checked against IGoR. Hypergeometric tests were used in a later analysis to score TCR-TCR, TCR-HLA and TCR-CMV co-occurrence, with a repertoire-size bias correction applied to the TCR pairs. In a later analysis, false discovery rates were estimated by permuting HLA or CMV assignments 20 times. In a later analysis, co-occurring TCRs were grouped using DBSCAN, and TCRdist sequence similarity was added for clustering within HLA-allele-positive subsets. For co-occurrence clustering, repertoires with fewer than 30,000 or more than 120,000 public chains were excluded, along with five repertoires with anomalous nucleotide sharing. TCRdb mirrors the immuneACCESS table, restricted to in-frame sequences. Some clones are absent from its copies; in checked studies, under half trace to an unresolved V gene, and the reason for the others is unknown. V, J and clone size derive from that table, while D and trimming were established from the DNA sequence. The sample has 90,000 to 150,000 clones on record, 80% of them singletons. Of the sample, less than 0.25% is held by the ten largest clones.

Regarding this clone: Its antigen remains undetermined. Base-call qualities are not available, and no considerably larger clone is one nucleotide away.

CDR1 and CDR2, per the germline V gene, are SGHTA and FQGNSA. V loses 3 bases of germline sequence and J loses 4 bases, and the interval between the two ends is 9 bases. Spanning cysteine to phenylalanine, the CDR3 consists of 13 amino acids. Just the 39-base CDR3 DNA is kept, in frame starting at base 1. In total, 600 or so healthy bone marrow donors made up the cohort. At the time of sampling, all cohort members were nominally healthy, though unrecorded immune exposures were likely present. The donor was CMV seronegative and belonged to the group of more than 300 seronegative cohort members. A peripheral blood sample was collected from each donor, and TCR beta sequencing was performed on peripheral blood mononuclear cells. Genomic DNA was extracted from the blood cell samples with the Qiagen DNeasy Blood Extraction Kit.

The chain is encoded by TRBV7-2 joined to TRBJ2-5, and perhaps TRBD2 as D gene, on 5 matching bases. Sequencing was done on a sample of PBMCs. The clonotype originates from a man aged 50-60 years in good health and CMV-seronegative. The CDR3 region reads CASSFGRAETQYF. The sequenced DNA is TGTGCCAGCAGCTTTGGGCGGGCAGAGACCCAGTACTTC. The variable domain in full, with residues beyond the CDR3 obtained from the reference TRBV7-2 and TRBJ2-5 genes, is GAGVSQSPSNKVTEKGKDVELRCDPISGHTALYWYRQSLGQGLEFLIYFQGNSAPDKSGLPSDRFSAERTGGSVSTLTIQRTQQEDSAVYLCASSFGRAETQYFGPGTRLLVL.